This T cell receptor beta chain was sequenced during a study of T cells after posttransplantation cyclophosphamide (dated by TCRdb to the mid-2010s). For the wider study: Using TRB sequencing, the study followed how the T cell repertoire rebuilt after myeloablative bone marrow transplantation with posttransplantation cyclophosphamide given as GVHD prophylaxis. Antigen receptor sequencing was done on samples from roughly 38 PTCy-treated patients and from approximately 15 related bone marrow donors of those patients. Blood from all 35 or so PTCy patients with 1-year posttransplant specimens was subjected to TRB sequencing. In 3 patients, TRB sequencing was also performed on up to about 3 more blood samples taken 2 to 5.2 years after transplant, and in several patients, pretransplant blood was also TRB-sequenced. Because TRA and TRB clonality correlated tightly in several samples, later TCR analyses were limited to TRB. Public TRB sequences were checked against a database of over 3,500 sequences associated with responses to pathogens, tumor antigens, self-antigens and alloantigens. The paper as a whole reports these results and caveats: Across the 45 patients, TRB clonality was highly associated with recipient CMV seropositivity and CMV reactivation, and diversity with PTCy was similar to that in the CNI/methotrexate controls. Donor-recipient similarity was low at 1-2 months but rose over the first year, and later blood repertoires were often dominated by donor CD8+ memory clones. The TRB repertoires of T cells infiltrating skin or GI tract showed only limited overlap with the TRB repertoires of T cells in blood.

Genomic DNA was used for TRB sequencing, which was performed with the immunoSEQ assay at survey resolution or with the hsTCRB kit. On the study's bioinformatics: The immunoSEQ software handled initial read processing, and the LymphoSeq R package was used for repertoire analyses. Clonality was calculated as 1 minus normalized Shannon entropy, and the Gini coefficient was also calculated for each TRB dataset. Phenotypes of unsorted samples were inferred by mapping TRB sequences from sorted subsets of the recipient or donor onto the same recipient's unsorted samples. TCRdb obtained this table from immuneACCESS and retained in-frame rearrangements with V and J assigned. These tables miss some clones; where compared with another copy, unresolved V genes account for less than half of the shortfall, and the remainder is unexplained. Clonal size and the V and J genes are those of that table, whereas D and trimming came from the DNA. The sample table lists tens of thousands of clones, approximately 97% of them with a count of one. Together, the top ten hold 0.1% to 0.15% of the sample.

Viable CD3+CD4+ or CD3+CD8+ cells that were CCR7+CD45RA+CD45RO-CD95-CD27+CD28+ were defined as naive T cells. Related bone marrow donors provided peripheral blood samples on the day of marrow donation. Peripheral blood and bone marrow mononuclear cells were isolated by Ficoll-Hypaque density centrifugation and cryopreserved. Sorting of CD4+ and CD8+ T cells, including naive and memory subsets, was performed by FACS on a FACSAria II. Notes on this clone: This clone's antigen is unknown. No base quality information exists; no much larger clone differs at one position.

V lost 4 bases and J lost 2 bases, and the count of bases not matched to a germline gene is 18. Taken from the germline V gene, the CDR1 and CDR2 loops are SGHTS and YDEGEE. The CDR3 measures 19 amino acids from cysteine to phenylalanine. Only CDR3 DNA remains: 57 bases, in frame from the first base. This receptor chain uses TRBV5-8 and TRBJ1-5; 7 bases in the middle match TRBD1. This clonotype was sampled from a man aged 45 to 65 in good health, CMV-negative, and a related stem cell transplant donor. The sample taken for sequencing was naive CD4+ T cells sorted from PBMCs. In nucleotides, the sequence is TGTGCCAGCAGCACACTTTGGGACAGCCCTCTTGGGGGCAATCAGCCCCAGCATTTT. Translation gives CASSTLWDSPLGGNQPQHF.